Presented here are 23 T cell receptor beta chains from one specimen sequenced in a study of read filtering for tumor transcriptome and immune sequencing. This library used roughly 370 ng RNA and molecular barcoded adaptors spanning alpha/delta and beta/gamma chains. TCRdb used MiXCR to reprocess the reads, holding one entry per CDR3 protein. The sample yields 90,000 to 95,000 distinct CDR3 sequences, about 22% seen once. The sample was a population of CD138-negative cells sorted from bone marrow. These receptors all come from a donor at least 40 years old with multiple myeloma.

This clonotype was seen many times. J is TRBJ2-5 and V is TRBV18, with TRBD2 matching 10 bases. This CDR3 is 16 amino acids long. CDR1 and CDR2 from the germline V gene are KGHSH and LQKENI. Trimming took 3 bases from V and 2 from J; bases not matched to a gene: 6. For the CDR3, the DNA is TGTGCCAGCTCACCTCGCCTAGCGGGGGCACAAGAGACCCAGTACTTC. It is translated as CASSPRLAGAQETQYF. The full variable domain, in which reference TRBV18 and TRBJ2-5 provide the parts outside the CDR3, is NAGVMQNPRHLVRRRGQEARLRCSPMKGHSHVYWYRQLPEEGLKFMVYLQKENIIDESGMPKERFSAEFPKEGPSILRIQQVVRGDSAAYFCASSPRLAGAQETQYFGPGTRLLVL.

V gene TRBV5-1 combines with J gene TRBJ2-3; D not certain. The germline V gene has CDR1 SGHRS and CDR2 YFSETQ. The V end was cut by 2 bases, the J end by 3 bases, with 10 bases between. CDR3 length: 14 residues. CDR3 in DNA: TGCGCCAGCAGCTTACGGCTGGGTACAGATACGCAGTATTTT. It translates to CASSLRLGTDTQYF.

To note about this clonotype: It may be a read error: a sequence one base away is much more abundant. This rearrangement joins TRBV12-3 or TRBV12-4 to TRBJ1-4, with D hard to call. V lost 0 bases and J 3 bases, leaving 8 bases between the germline ends. CDR3 length: 15 amino acids. DNA of the CDR3: TGTGCCAGCAGTTTAGCTCGAGAGGCTAATGAAAAACTGTTTTTT. It is translated as CASSLAREANEKLFF.

This clonotype showed up many times. The rearrangement joins TRBV20-1 to TRBJ1-4, with a possible D match to TRBD1 (6 bases). V was cut by 5 bases and J by 11 bases, with 18 bases left in between. The CDR3 has 13 residues. Germline V lookup: CDR1 DFQATT, CDR2 SNEGSKA (reference sequence). CDR3 amino acids: CSAAGTLKEKLFF. The CDR3 bases are TGCAGTGCTGCCGGGACATTAAAGGAGAAACTGTTTTTT.

This clonotype was detected ten times or more. The chain has TRBV29-1 and TRBJ1-1, with D possibly being TRBD1 (5 bases). Trimming pared 4 bases from V and 1 base from J, leaving 7 bases between. Germline CDR1 SQVTM, CDR2 ANQGSEA. The CDR3 totals 12 residues. The CDR3 protein is CSVVGENTEAFF. For the CDR3, the DNA is TGCAGCGTTGTGGGGGAGAACACTGAAGCTTTCTTT.

Concerning this clonotype: Just one base apart from a much larger clone, this may be a read error. V usage is TRBV5-5 and J usage is TRBJ1-5; D ambiguous. Trimming stripped 2 bases from V and 2 bases from J, with 17 bases between. The germline V gene encodes CDR1 SGHKS and CDR2 YYEKEE (reference sequence). The CDR3 is 17 amino acids. The chain's CDR3 is CASSFKTTVNCNQPQHF. In nucleotides, the CDR3 is TGTGCCAGCAGCTTTAAAACGACGGTTAATTGCAATCAGCCCCAGCATTTT.

The J gene is TRBJ2-1, the V gene TRBV7-3, with D uncertain. CDR3 length: 13 amino acids. The germline V gene has CDR1 SGHTA and CDR2 FQGTGA. Trimming removed 5 bases at V and 9 bases at J, with 14 bases between. In DNA, the CDR3 is TGTGCCAGCAGCCTCAGGTCCTCGGGTGAGCAGTTCTTC. Translation gives CASSLRSSGEQFF.

The rearrangement links TRBV11-2 to TRBJ2-7; 7 nucleotides agree with TRBD2. The CDR3 totals 11 residues. V dropped 4 bases and J dropped 7; count of bases not matched to a gene: 1. Germline CDR1 and CDR2: SGHAT and FQNNGV. DNA for the CDR3: TGTGCCAGCAGCTGGGGGGGGGAGCAGTACTTC. Its translation is CASSWGGEQYF. Combining the CDR3 with reference TRBV11-2 and TRBJ2-7 gives the whole variable domain EAGVAQSPRYKIIEKRQSVAFWCNPISGHATLYWYQQILGQGPKLLIQFQNNGVVDDSQLPKDRFSAERLKGVDSTLKIQPAKLEDSAVYLCASSWGGEQYFGPGTRLTVT.

Many counts were recorded for this clonotype. This rearrangement joins TRBV10-3 to TRBJ2-5; 8 bases are a match to TRBD1. V dropped 4 bases and J dropped 5; count of bases not matched to a gene: 6. Germline V CDR1 and CDR2: ENHRY, SYGVKD. This CDR3 has 14 amino acids. The CDR3 region has the DNA TGTGCCATCAGTGGCGGACAGGGCTTGGAGACCCAGTACTTC. Its protein is CAISGGQGLETQYF.

The sample holds many counts of this clonotype. The rearrangement links TRBV20-1 to TRBJ2-1; the D is unclear. Looked up from germline, CDR1 is DFQATT and CDR2 is SNEGSKA (reference sequence). Trimming stripped 5 bases from V and 0 bases from J, with 11 bases between. This CDR3 spans 14 amino acids. CDR3 in amino acids: CSAYGGYSYNEQFF. In DNA, the CDR3 is TGCAGTGCTTATGGCGGCTACTCCTACAATGAGCAGTTCTTC.

For this clonotype: A much larger clone sits a single nucleotide away, making a read error possible. The genes are TRBV20-1 and TRBJ1-4; D might be TRBD1 (5 bases). CDR1 and CDR2 from the germline V gene are DFQATT and SNEGSKA (reference sequence). V dropped 4 bases and J dropped 8 bases, with 17 bases sitting between them. This CDR3 is 14 amino acids long. The CDR3 DNA follows: TGCAGTGCTACTAGGGCAGGGATAAAAGAAAAACTGTTTTTT. Its translation: CSATRAGIKEKLFF.

This clonotype appeared many times. V and J are TRBV5-1 and TRBJ2-1, with D hard to call. This CDR3 has 12 residues. Trimming shortened V by 4 bases and J by 3 bases, and 5 bases separated the two germline ends. The germline CDR1 and CDR2 sequences are SGHRS and YFSETQ. In DNA, the CDR3 is TGCGCCAGCAGCGGGGTCTACAATGAGCAGTTCTTC. Protein product: CASSGVYNEQFF.

This clonotype was seen repeatedly, ten times or more. J is TRBJ1-1 and V is TRBV2; tentatively, D is TRBD1 (5 bases). V was trimmed by 10 bases and J by 3 bases, leaving 18 bases between them. This CDR3 region has 14 residues. Germline V gives CDR1 SNHLY, CDR2 FYNNEI. CDR3 nucleotide sequence: TGTGCCACCGGGGGGGGAGGGGAGGACACTGAAGCTTTCTTT. This codes for CATGGGGEDTEAFF. Variable domain in full (rest from reference TRBV2 and TRBJ1-1): EPEVTQTPSHQVTQMGQEVILRCVPISNHLYFYWYRQILGQKVEFLVSFYNNEISEKSEIFDDQFSVERPDGSNFTLKIRSTKLEDSAMYFCATGGGGEDTEAFFGQGTRLTVV.

This clonotype was detected ten times or more. V usage is TRBV3-1 and J usage is TRBJ2-7; 9 nucleotides match TRBD2. The CDR3 sequence is 18 residues long. The trim removed 4 bases at V and 1 base at J, leaving 14 bases unmatched. The germline CDR1 and CDR2 sequences are LGHDT and YNNKEL (reference sequence). CDR3 DNA: TGTGCCAGCAGCCGGTCAGCGGGGGGACGATTAAAGTCCTACGAGCAGTACTTC. This gives the protein CASSRSAGGRLKSYEQYF.

This clonotype was detected ten times or more. The V and J genes are TRBV12-3 or TRBV12-4 and TRBJ1-1, with 8 bases that match TRBD1. The CDR3 has 16 residues. Trimming at V came to 6 bases and at J to 0 bases, leaving 9 bases not matched to a gene. The CDR3 nucleotides read TGTGCCAGCAGACCAGGGGGCCGAACTTTGAACACTGAAGCTTTCTTT. Its protein is CASRPGGRTLNTEAFF.

This clonotype has at least ten counts. This CDR3 reads CASSWTLETQYF. DNA for the CDR3: TGTGCCAGCAGCTGGACTCTAGAGACCCAGTACTTC. The chain recombines TRBV7-9 with TRBJ2-5; TRBD2 is a possible D gene (5 bases). Germline V gives CDR1 SEHNR, CDR2 FQNEAQ (reference sequence). This CDR3 contains 12 residues. V was pared by 4 bases and J by 4 bases, with 7 bases between. The variable domain in full, completed from reference TRBV7-9 and TRBJ2-5, reads DTGVSQNPRHKITKRGQNVTFRCDPISEHNRLYWYRQTLGQGPEFLTYFQNEAQLEKSRLLSDRFSAERPKGSFSTLEIQRTEQGDSAMYLCASSWTLETQYFGPGTRLLVL.

This clonotype appeared many times. This rearrangement joins TRBV5-1 to TRBJ2-5; D call uncertain. In germline, CDR1 is SGHRS, CDR2 YFSETQ. V lost 0 bases and J lost 5, with 17 bases in between. The CDR3 totals 16 residues. The CDR3 nucleotides are TGCGCCAGCAGCTTGGCCTACAACCCCCTCGTGGAGACCCAGTACTTC. Translation: CASSLAYNPLVETQYF. The full variable domain, rest sourced from reference TRBV5-1 and TRBJ2-5, is KAGVTQTPRYLIKTRGQQVTLSCSPISGHRSVSWYQQTPGQGLQFLFEYFSETQRNKGNFPGRFSGRQFSNSRSEMNVSTLELGDSALYLCASSLAYNPLVETQYFGPGTRLLVL.

This clonotype was seen ten or more times. The rearrangement links TRBV28 to TRBJ2-7; tentative D call: TRBD1 (6 bases). V gave up 7 bases and J gave up 7 bases, with 26 bases separating them. CDR1 and CDR2 (germline): MDHEN, SYDVKM. The CDR3 is 16 amino acids. The CDR3 loop is CASNLYRAGGVGEQYF. The CDR3, as DNA: TGTGCCAGCAACCTTTACAGGGCTGGGGGAGTTGGGGAGCAGTACTTC.

This clonotype was picked up a small number of times. The chain combines TRBV4-2 with TRBJ2-5, with 10 bases matching TRBD2. From germline, CDR1 is LGHNA and CDR2 YNFKEQ. V was clipped by 6 bases and J by 4 bases; unmatched bases: 8. The CDR3 loop spans 15 amino acids. The CDR3 DNA reads TGTGCCAGCAGTACAAGCGGGGGGGCTGGAGAGACCCAGTACTTC. Protein product: CASSTSGGAGETQYF.

The chain recombines TRBV28 with TRBJ2-7, with 9 bases fitting TRBD2. Per germline, CDR1 MDHEN and CDR2 SYDVKM. The CDR3 spans 14 residues. The V gene end was trimmed by 8 bases and the J gene end by 7 bases; junction bases not matched to a gene: 12. The chain's CDR3 is CASGPGGGAWEQYF. The DNA of the CDR3 is TGTGCCAGCGGGCCTGGCGGGGGGGCTTGGGAGCAGTACTTC. The whole variable domain, remainder taken from reference TRBV28 and TRBJ2-7, is DVKVTQSSRYLVKRTGEKVFLECVQDMDHENMFWYRQDPGLGLRLIYFSYDVKMKEKGDIPEGYSVSREKKERFSLILESASTNQTSMYLCASGPGGGAWEQYFGPGTRLTVT.

This clonotype was seen at least ten times. Here the CDR3 DNA reads TGTGCCAGCAGTTACGGACAGGGTGCGGCTTTCTTT. Protein product: CASSYGQGAAFF. The V call is TRBV6-5, the J call TRBJ1-1; 8 bases map to TRBD1. The germline V gene has CDR1 MNHEY and CDR2 SVGAGI. V trimming: 2 bases; J trimming: 11 bases; junction bases outside the gene matches: 4. The length of the CDR3 is 12 residues.

This clonotype was counted only a few times. The chain links TRBV18 to TRBJ1-6; 7 nucleotides match TRBD1. With V trimmed by 3 bases and J by 7 bases, 6 bases remained unmatched. This CDR3 comprises 15 residues. Germline V gene lookup returns CDR1 KGHSH and CDR2 LQKENI. CDR3 bases: TGTGCCAGCTCACCGTCGACAGGGCAAAATTCACCCCTCCACTTT. Its protein product is CASSPSTGQNSPLHF.

This clonotype was found many times. This could be a read error, since a much larger clone is one nucleotide away. The chain uses TRBV25-1 and TRBJ1-1, with D hard to call. V shed 4 bases and J shed 5 bases, with 14 bases lying between them. Germline lookup yields CDR1 MGHDK and CDR2 SYGVNS. This CDR3 is 14 amino acids long. Here the CDR3 reads CASSALGLRTEAFF. The CDR3 nucleotides read TGTGCCAGCAGTGCCCTGGGCTTGAGGACTGAAGCTTTCTTT.